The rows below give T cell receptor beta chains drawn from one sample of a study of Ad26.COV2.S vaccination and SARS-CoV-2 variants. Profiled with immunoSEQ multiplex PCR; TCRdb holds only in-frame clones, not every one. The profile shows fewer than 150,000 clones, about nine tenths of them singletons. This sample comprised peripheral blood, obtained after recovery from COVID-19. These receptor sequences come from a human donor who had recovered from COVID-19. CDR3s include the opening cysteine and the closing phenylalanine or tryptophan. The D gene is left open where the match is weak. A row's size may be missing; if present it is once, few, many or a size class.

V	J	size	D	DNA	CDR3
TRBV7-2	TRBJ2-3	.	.	TGTGCCAGCAGCTTAGGTTTTGAAACAGATACGCAGTATTTT	CASSLGFETDTQYF
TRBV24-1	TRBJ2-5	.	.	TGTGCCACCAGTGATTCGAGACCTATGGGCGGGGAGACCCAGTACTTC	CATSDSRPMGGETQYF
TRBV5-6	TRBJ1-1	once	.	TGTGCCAGCAGCTTGGCGAGAGGGGACACTGAAGCTTTCTTT	CASSLARGDTEAFF
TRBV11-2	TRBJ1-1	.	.	TGTGCCAGCAGCTTAGTCCCGGTCCGGACTGAAGCTTTCTTT	CASSLVPVRTEAFF
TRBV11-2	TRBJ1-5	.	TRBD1	TGTGCCAGCAGCTTAGGGACAGGGGGCCACCAGCCCCAGCATTTT	CASSLGTGGHQPQHF
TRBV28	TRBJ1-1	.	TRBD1	TGTGCCAGCAGAATACCCGGGACAGCCGAAGCTTTCTTT	CASRIPGTAEAFF
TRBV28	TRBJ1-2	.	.	TGTGCCAGCAGTTTTGATGTGGGTCTATTCGGCTACACCTTC	CASSFDVGLFGYTF
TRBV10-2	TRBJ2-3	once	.	TGCGCCAGCAGTGAGGGCACCACAGATACGCAGTATTTT	CASSEGTTDTQYF
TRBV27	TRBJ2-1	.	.	TGTGCCAGCAGTTTAACAGACAGCAATGAGCAGTTCTTC	CASSLTDSNEQFF
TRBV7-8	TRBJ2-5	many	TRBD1	TGTGCCAGCAGTCATTCCTCCGGGACAGGGCAAGAGACCCAGTACTTC	CASSHSSGTGQETQYF
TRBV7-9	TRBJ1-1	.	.	TGTGCCAGCAGCTACGTAGGGGGGAGGGACACTCAGAACACTGAAGCTTTCTTT	CASSYVGGRDTQNTEAFF
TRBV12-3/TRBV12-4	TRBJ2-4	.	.	TGTGCCAGCGGCCCAAACATTCAGTACTTC	CASGPNIQYF
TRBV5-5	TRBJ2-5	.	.	TGTGCCAGCAGACCGGGAGCTAAAGGGTTCCAAGAGACCCAGTACTTC	CASRPGAKGFQETQYF
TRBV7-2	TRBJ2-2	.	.	TGTGCCAGCAGACGGGAAACCGGGGAGCTGTTTTTT	CASRRETGELFF
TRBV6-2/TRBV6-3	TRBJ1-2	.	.	TGTGCCAGCAGTTACTCGATACGGGGATTAAGGTATGGCTACACCTTC	CASSYSIRGLRYGYTF
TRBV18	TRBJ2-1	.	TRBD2	TGTGCCAGCTCGCCGACTGGGCGGGGGGGCCGTAATGAGCAGTTCTTC	CASSPTGRGGRNEQFF
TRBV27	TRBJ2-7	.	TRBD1	TGTGCCAGCAGTCCGCCGGGACAGCCCTACGAGCAGTACTTC	CASSPPGQPYEQYF
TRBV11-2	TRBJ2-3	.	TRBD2	TGTGCCAGCAGCTTTGGGACTAGCGGGGGACCGAATACGCAGTATTTT	CASSFGTSGGPNTQYF
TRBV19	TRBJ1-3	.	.	TGTGCCAGTAGTATTGGAGGGGTGGCTGGAAACACCATATATTTT	CASSIGGVAGNTIYF
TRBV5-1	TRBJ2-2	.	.	TGCGCCAGCAGCGACGAGGGTCCTACCTACACCGGGGAGCTGTTTTTT	CASSDEGPTYTGELFF
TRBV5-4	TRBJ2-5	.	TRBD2	TGTGCCAGCAGCCAGAAGCGGGGGGACCCCATTGGGGGGACCCAGTACTTC	CASSQKRGDPIGGTQYF
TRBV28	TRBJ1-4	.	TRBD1	TGTGCCAGCAGTACCTCGACAGGGGGGGAAAAACTGTTTTTT	CASSTSTGGEKLFF
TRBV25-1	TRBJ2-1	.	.	TGTGCCAGCAGAAGTACCTTGGGATTGAGTGAGCAGTTCTTC	CASRSTLGLSEQFF
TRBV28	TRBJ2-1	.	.	TGTGCCAGCAGCGCGGCGGGGCGTTCACTTGGGAATGAGCAGTTCTTC	CASSAAGRSLGNEQFF
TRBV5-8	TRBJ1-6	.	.	TGTGCCAGCAGCTTGGGCACAGGAACCTATAATTCACCCCTCCACTTT	CASSLGTGTYNSPLHF
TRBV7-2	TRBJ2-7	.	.	TGTGCCAGCAGCTTATCTGTCAACCCGCGGGAGCAGTACTTC	CASSLSVNPREQYF
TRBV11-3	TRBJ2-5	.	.	TGTGCCAGCAGCCCGTGGACCCAGTACTTC	CASSPWTQYF